Listed here are 15 T cell receptor beta chains from one sample, sequenced in a study of cytomegalovirus exposure and HLA in healthy donors. The PCR made use of 60 Vbeta and 13 Jbeta primers. Assay used: immunoSEQ multiplex PCR; TCRdb lists only in-frame clones, some missing. Of roughly 180,000 clones listed, around 85% are singletons. Sequenced material: PBMCs. The receptors come from a boy younger than 10 in good health and CMV-seronegative.

In this sample, this clone turned up a few times. The genes are TRBV25-1 and TRBJ1-4, with 7 bases identical to TRBD1. Germline assignment: CDR1 MGHDK and CDR2 SYGVNS. The V and J ends lost 0 bases and 9 bases, in that order; junction bases with no gene match: 7. CDR3 size: 15 residues. This CDR3 reads CASSEYLRTGKKLFF. As DNA, the CDR3 is TGTGCCAGCAGTGAATATCTCCGGACAGGCAAAAAACTGTTTTTT.

The chain joins TRBV5-5 to TRBJ2-1, with 11 nucleotides matching TRBD1. Unmatched junction bases numbered 2, after V lost 4 bases and J lost 2 bases. The CDR3 extends over 15 amino acids. Germline assignment: CDR1 SGHKS and CDR2 YYEKEE (reference sequence). CDR3 protein: CASSEDRGPYNEQFF. The CDR3 DNA reads as TGTGCCAGCAGCGAGGACAGGGGGCCCTACAATGAGCAGTTCTTC.

The CDR3 loop reads CASSLAMETQYF. DNA for the CDR3: TGTGCCAGCAGCTTGGCCATGGAGACCCAGTACTTC. The V gene is TRBV7-6, the J gene TRBJ2-5; no firm D call. The CDR3 consists of 12 residues. Germline V lookup: CDR1 SGHVS, CDR2 FNYEAQ. V lost 3 bases and J lost 5, with 7 bases in between. Complete variable domain (other parts from reference TRBV7-6 and TRBJ2-5): GAGVSQSPRYKVTKRGQDVALRCDPISGHVSLYWYRQALGQGPEFLTYFNYEAQQDKSGLPNDRFSAERPEGSISTLTIQRTEQRDSAMYRCASSLAMETQYFGPGTRLLVL.

The V gene is TRBV7-9, the J gene TRBJ1-4; D call uncertain. The CDR3 runs to 14 residues. Trimming shortened V by 6 bases and J by 1 base, and 9 bases separated the two germline ends. Germline V gives CDR1 SEHNR, CDR2 FQNEAQ (reference sequence). As DNA, the CDR3 is TGTGCCAGCAGTTCAGGAGGAACTAATGAAAAACTGTTTTTT. Translated, it gives CASSSGGTNEKLFF. The complete variable domain, with remaining parts taken from reference TRBV7-9 and TRBJ1-4, reads DTGVSQNPRHKITKRGQNVTFRCDPISEHNRLYWYRQTLGQGPEFLTYFQNEAQLEKSRLLSDRFSAERPKGSFSTLEIQRTEQGDSAMYLCASSSGGTNEKLFFGSGTQLSVL.

The chain carries TRBV6-4 and TRBJ2-2; D may be TRBD1 (5 bases). Germline CDR1 reads MRHNA; CDR2 reads SNTAGT. The germline V and J ends were trimmed by 4 bases and 0 bases, with 9 bases remaining between them. The CDR3 is 15 residues long. CDR3 coding DNA: TGTGCCAGCAGTGTTACAGGCACGAACACCGGGGAGCTGTTTTTT. Protein: CASSVTGTNTGELFF.

This rearrangement joins TRBV10-2 to TRBJ2-1; 10 bases map to TRBD2. Germline lookup yields CDR1 WSHSY and CDR2 SAAADI. V trimming: 5 bases; J trimming: 7 bases; junction bases outside the gene matches: 5. This CDR3 has 14 amino acids. The CDR3 spells CASSKAGGLNEQFF. For the CDR3, the DNA is TGCGCCAGCAGTAAAGCGGGGGGGCTTAATGAGCAGTTCTTC.

The chain joins TRBV2 to TRBJ1-2; maybe TRBD1 (5 bases). The CDR3 loop spans 14 amino acids. CDR1 and CDR2 (germline): SNHLY, FYNNEI. The V end was cut by 5 bases, the J end by 3 bases, with 13 bases between. As DNA, the CDR3 is TGTGCCAGCAGTCACCGCAGGGACTACTATGGCTACACCTTC. This codes for CASSHRRDYYGYTF.

V usage is TRBV10-3 and J usage is TRBJ2-2, with TRBD2 as a possible D gene (6 bases). V lost 3 bases to trimming and J lost 1 base, with 15 bases between them. The CDR3 is 17 amino acids. Germline CDR1 and CDR2: ENHRY and SYGVKD. The CDR3 nucleotides are TGTGCCATCAGTGACCCGGAGGGTGGCTGGAACACCGGGGAGCTGTTTTTT. Its protein product is CAISDPEGGWNTGELFF.

The chain recombines TRBV7-9 with TRBJ2-6; D is uncertain. Germline V gene lookup returns CDR1 SEHNR and CDR2 FQNEAQ (reference sequence). The CDR3 is 17 amino acids. Trimming left V 0 bases short and J 1 base short, with 10 bases between. CDR3: CASSLAVSLSGANVLTF. DNA of the CDR3: TGTGCCAGCAGCTTAGCCGTCTCTCTATCTGGGGCCAACGTCCTGACTTTC.

This rearrangement joins TRBV12-5 to TRBJ2-7; perhaps TRBD2 as D (6 bases). The V and J ends lost 1 base and 11 bases respectively, with 15 bases between them. The CDR3 runs to 13 residues. CDR1 and CDR2 (germline): LGHNT, FRNRAP. CDR3 nucleotide sequence: TGTGCTAGTGGTTTGGAAGTAGTCGGGAGTAAGTACTTC. Translated, it gives CASGLEVVGSKYF. Based on the CDR3 plus reference TRBV12-5 and TRBJ2-7, the full variable domain is DARVTQTPRHKVTEMGQEVTMRCQPILGHNTVFWYRQTMMQGLELLAYFRNRAPLDDSGMPKDRFSAEMPDATLATLKIQPSEPRDSAVYFCASGLEVVGSKYFGPGTRLTVT.

The chain employs TRBV19 and TRBJ1-5; unclear D gene. The CDR3 runs 14 residues. The V gene lost 2 bases and the J gene lost 6 bases, with 11 bases spanning the gap. Germline CDR1 LNHDA, CDR2 SQIVND (reference sequence). The CDR3 here is CASSISGVGQPQHF. The CDR3 nucleotides read TGTGCCAGTAGTATATCCGGGGTAGGTCAGCCCCAGCATTTT.

V usage is TRBV14 and J usage is TRBJ2-7, with D tentatively TRBD1 (5 bases). V was trimmed by 0 bases and J by 0 bases, leaving 15 bases between them. The CDR3 is made up of 17 amino acids. The V gene's germline CDR1 is SGHDN and CDR2 FVKESK. CDR3 bases: TGTGCCAGCAGCCAAGATGTTTCCCCAGGGTACTCCTACGAGCAGTACTTC. It translates to CASSQDVSPGYSYEQYF.

CDR3 sequence (DNA): TGTGCCAGCAGTTGGACTAGCGGGGGCGAGCAGTTCTTC. Translation gives CASSWTSGGEQFF. J is TRBJ2-1 and V is TRBV5-4; 13 nucleotides align to TRBD2. Germline CDR1 is SGHNT and CDR2 is YYREEE (reference sequence). Trimming cost V 5 bases and J 10 bases; bases outside gene matches: 3. The CDR3 has 13 amino acids.

The rearrangement links TRBV7-2 to TRBJ1-5; 7 positions agree with TRBD1. Germline assignment: CDR1 SGHTA and CDR2 FQGNSA. V shed 5 bases and J 1 base; nucleotides not matched to a gene: 5. The CDR3 has 15 residues. CDR3 nucleotides: TGTGCCAGCAGCGAAAGGGGGCGAAGCAATCAGCCCCAGCATTTT. Translated, it gives CASSERGRSNQPQHF.

The chain combines TRBV5-4 with TRBJ1-5; no clear D gene. This CDR3 comprises 12 residues. V lost 2 bases and J 6 bases, leaving 6 bases between the germline ends. The V gene's germline CDR1 is SGHNT and CDR2 YYREEE (reference sequence). In nucleotides, the CDR3 is TGTGCCAGCAGCTTTGGAGGTCAGCCCCAGCATTTT. This encodes CASSFGGQPQHF.